One and the same sample provided the 20 T cell receptor beta chains below, sequenced in a study of technical replicates of blood from several donors. Sequencing used immunoSEQ multiplex PCR; TCRdb keeps in-frame clones, though not all of them. The sample has approximately 97,000 clones; approximately 96% are singletons. The sequencing sample was made of T cells isolated from PBMCs. All receptors derive from a human donor in good health.

V and J are TRBV7-9 and TRBJ1-1; TRBD1 agrees at 12 bases. The J segment lost 1 base and the V segment lost 5 bases, leaving 8 bases of the junction unmatched. The CDR3 runs 17 residues. Germline V gene data show CDR1 as SEHNR and CDR2 as FQNEAQ (reference sequence). The chain's CDR3 is CASSLSPGQGANTEAFF. CDR3 coding DNA: TGTGCCAGCAGCCTATCACCGGGACAGGGGGCGAACACTGAAGCTTTCTTT.

The genes are TRBV30 and TRBJ2-1; TRBD1 agrees at 7 bases. The CDR3 extends over 12 amino acids. After removal of 2 bases from V and 8 bases from J, the junction contained 3 bases not matched to a gene. Germline V gene sequence: CDR1 GTSNPN, CDR2 SVGIG (reference sequence). The chain's CDR3 is CAWSKTGYEQFF. The CDR3 DNA reads as TGTGCCTGGAGTAAGACAGGGTATGAGCAGTTCTTC. The full variable domain, rest sourced from reference TRBV30 and TRBJ2-1, is SQTIHQWPATLVQPVGSPLSLECTVEGTSNPNLYWYRQAAGRGLQLLFYSVGIGQISSEVPQNLSASRPQDRQFILSSKKLLLSDSGFYLCAWSKTGYEQFFGPGTRLTVL.

The genes are TRBV7-2 and TRBJ2-7; tentatively, D is TRBD2 (6 bases). CDR1 SGHTA and CDR2 FQGNSA come from the germline V gene. Trimming stripped 2 bases from V and 4 bases from J, with 12 bases between. The CDR3 has 14 residues. CDR3 sequence: CASSLLIGGYEQYF. CDR3 nucleotide sequence: TGTGCCAGCAGCTTATTAATTGGAGGGTACGAGCAGTACTTC.

V gene TRBV5-1 combines with J gene TRBJ1-2; D ambiguous. V gave up 0 bases and J gave up 4 bases, with 4 bases separating them. The CDR3 sequence is 12 residues long. Germline CDR1 is SGHRS and CDR2 is YFSETQ. CDR3 DNA: TGCGCCAGCAGCTTGGACAGCTATGGCTACACCTTC. Its translation: CASSLDSYGYTF.

CDR3 residues: CAWSADISGYTF. In nucleotides, the CDR3 is TGTGCCTGGAGTGCCGACATCTCTGGCTACACCTTC. This sequence joins TRBV30 and TRBJ1-2; D remains unclear. This CDR3 contains 12 residues. The germline CDR1 and CDR2 sequences are GTSNPN and SVGIG (reference sequence). The V end lost 1 base, the J end lost 7 bases, and 10 bases lay between the germline ends.

The gene calls are TRBV11-3 and TRBJ2-2; D might be TRBD1 (5 bases). The germline V and J ends were trimmed by 2 bases and 4 bases, with 5 bases remaining between them. The CDR3 has 13 amino acids. Germline CDR1 is SGHNT and CDR2 is YENEEA. The DNA of the CDR3 is TGTGCCAGCAGCTTACAGGGCACCGGGGAGCTGTTTTTT. Translating it yields CASSLQGTGELFF. Complete variable domain (other parts from reference TRBV11-3 and TRBJ2-2): EAGVVQSPRYKIIEKKQPVAFWCNPISGHNTLYWYLQNLGQGPELLIRYENEEAVDDSQLPKDRFSAERLKGVDSTLKIQPAELGDSAVYLCASSLQGTGELFFGEGSRLTVL.

V and J are TRBV15 and TRBJ2-1; no reliable D call. The CDR3 consists of 16 residues. Deletions cut 0 bases from V and 6 bases from J, with 15 bases between. Germline CDR1 and CDR2: LNHNV and YYDKDF (reference sequence). The CDR3 sequence is CATSRDLREVGNEQFF. CDR3 DNA sequence: TGTGCCACCAGCAGAGATTTGCGAGAGGTTGGCAATGAGCAGTTCTTC.

J is TRBJ2-5 and V is TRBV5-6, with D maybe TRBD2 (6 bases). Germline V gene sequence: CDR1 SGHDT, CDR2 YYEEEE. The CDR3 runs to 14 residues. Trimming shortened V by 3 bases and J by 2 bases, and 11 bases separated the two germline ends. As DNA, the CDR3 is TGTGCCAGCAGCTATCCCCGGGAGCAAGAGACCCAGTACTTC. This gives the protein CASSYPREQETQYF.

The chain joins TRBV7-2 to TRBJ2-7; D unresolved. This CDR3 is built from 13 residues. Deletions cut 3 bases from V and 2 bases from J, with 8 bases between. Germline V gives CDR1 SGHTA, CDR2 FQGNSA. CDR3 nucleotides: TGTGCCAGCAGCTTTGGAGAAGCCTACGAGCAGTACTTC. Its translation is CASSFGEAYEQYF. Supplemented by reference TRBV7-2 and TRBJ2-7, the full variable domain reads GAGVSQSPSNKVTEKGKDVELRCDPISGHTALYWYRQSLGQGLEFLIYFQGNSAPDKSGLPSDRFSAERTGGSVSTLTIQRTQQEDSAVYLCASSFGEAYEQYFGPGTRLTVT.

This sequence joins TRBV30 and TRBJ2-5; 13 bases are shared with TRBD2. The CDR3 runs to 15 residues. V lost 5 bases, J lost 5 bases, and 8 bases stayed unmatched. CDR1 is GTSNPN and CDR2 is SVGIG in the germline V gene (reference sequence). As DNA, the CDR3 is TGTGCCTGGGATAGGACTAGCGGGAGTTTCGAGACCCAGTACTTC. As protein: CAWDRTSGSFETQYF.

This chain uses TRBV10-3 with TRBJ1-2; TRBD1 might be the D (5 bases). The germline V and J ends were trimmed by 0 bases and 1 base, with 9 bases remaining between them. CDR1 and CDR2 from the germline V gene are ENHRY and SYGVKD. The CDR3 spans 15 residues. The CDR3 sequence: CAISESGRVNYGYTF. CDR3 DNA sequence: TGTGCCATCAGTGAGTCCGGCAGGGTTAACTATGGCTACACCTTC.

This chain joins TRBV5-6 and TRBJ2-1; no firm D call. The V end lost 0 bases, the J end lost 8 bases, and 6 bases lay between the germline ends. The CDR3 is 12 residues long. Germline-derived CDR1 and CDR2 are SGHDT and YYEEEE. CDR3 amino acids: CASSLGGYEQFF. CDR3 DNA: TGTGCCAGCAGCTTGGGAGGATATGAGCAGTTCTTC.

The J gene is TRBJ2-7, the V gene TRBV5-4; D call uncertain. The CDR3 has 13 residues. V dropped 2 bases and J dropped 2 bases, with 8 bases sitting between them. Per the germline V gene, CDR1 is SGHNT and CDR2 is YYREEE (reference sequence). CDR3 DNA sequence: TGTGCCAGCAGCTTCCAGGCGACCTACGAGCAGTACTTC. It yields the protein CASSFQATYEQYF.

The chain is built from TRBV28 and TRBJ2-7, with TRBD2 matching 12 bases. In germline, CDR1 is MDHEN, CDR2 SYDVKM. CDR3 length equals 14 residues. With V trimmed by 5 bases and J by 6 bases, 5 bases remained unmatched. CDR3 protein: CASSPRTSGIEQYF. The CDR3 DNA reads TGTGCCAGCAGTCCCCGGACTAGCGGGATCGAGCAGTACTTC.

The CDR3 nucleotides read TGTGCCAGCAGCTTATTAGCGGGAGGGCCCGGGGAGCTGTTTTTT. Protein product: CASSLLAGGPGELFF. J is TRBJ2-2 and V is TRBV5-4; 11 bases map to TRBD2. J was trimmed by 6 bases and V by 2 bases; bases with no gene match: 3. The CDR3 spans 15 residues. The V gene's germline CDR1 is SGHNT and CDR2 YYREEE (reference sequence).

The rearrangement joins TRBV5-1 to TRBJ2-7; D perhaps matches TRBD2 (6 bases). Per the germline V gene, CDR1 is SGHRS and CDR2 is YFSETQ. Between the trimmed V and J ends, which lost 4 bases and 1 base, there was a span of 15 bases. CDR3 length: 15 residues. The CDR3 DNA follows: TGCGCCAGCAGCCTGGTACCGGGGGAATCCTACGAGCAGTACTTC. This sequence encodes CASSLVPGESYEQYF.

The rearrangement uses TRBV27 and TRBJ2-1; no reliable D call. Trimming pared 3 bases from V and 5 bases from J, leaving 20 bases between. The V gene's germline CDR1 is MNHEY and CDR2 SMNVEV (reference sequence). The CDR3 runs to 17 residues. This chain's CDR3 is CASSFRFQYGQDNEQFF. CDR3 in DNA: TGTGCCAGCAGTTTCAGGTTTCAGTATGGCCAGGACAATGAGCAGTTCTTC.

The chain uses TRBV5-6 and TRBJ1-5, with D maybe TRBD1 (6 bases). CDR1 is SGHDT and CDR2 is YYEEEE in the germline V gene. V lost 4 bases and J 2 bases, leaving 16 bases between the germline ends. This CDR3 is built from 16 residues. The CDR3 region has the DNA TGTGCCAGCAGCGACAGTGGGGGCGGTGGCAATCAGCCCCAGCATTTT. Protein product: CASSDSGGGGNQPQHF.

This sequence joins TRBV7-9 and TRBJ2-3, with TRBD2 identical over 13 bases. This CDR3 spans 15 amino acids. Germline V lookup: CDR1 SEHNR, CDR2 FQNEAQ (reference sequence). Trimming removed 4 bases from V and 5 bases from J; junction bases left unmatched: 3. The CDR3 DNA reads as TGTGCCAGCAGCTCTGGACTAGCGGGAGTAGATACGCAGTATTTT. Its protein product is CASSSGLAGVDTQYF. Supplemented by reference TRBV7-9 and TRBJ2-3, the full variable domain reads DTGVSQNPRHKITKRGQNVTFRCDPISEHNRLYWYRQTLGQGPEFLTYFQNEAQLEKSRLLSDRFSAERPKGSFSTLEIQRTEQGDSAMYLCASSSGLAGVDTQYFGPGTRLTVL.

V usage is TRBV5-6 and J usage is TRBJ2-1, with D perhaps TRBD2 (5 bases). From germline, CDR1 is SGHDT and CDR2 YYEEEE. V lost 2 bases to trimming and J lost 2 bases, with 11 bases between them. This CDR3 contains 15 residues. CDR3 protein: CASSFSVVPYNEQFF. The CDR3, as DNA: TGTGCCAGCAGCTTTAGCGTAGTCCCCTACAATGAGCAGTTCTTC.